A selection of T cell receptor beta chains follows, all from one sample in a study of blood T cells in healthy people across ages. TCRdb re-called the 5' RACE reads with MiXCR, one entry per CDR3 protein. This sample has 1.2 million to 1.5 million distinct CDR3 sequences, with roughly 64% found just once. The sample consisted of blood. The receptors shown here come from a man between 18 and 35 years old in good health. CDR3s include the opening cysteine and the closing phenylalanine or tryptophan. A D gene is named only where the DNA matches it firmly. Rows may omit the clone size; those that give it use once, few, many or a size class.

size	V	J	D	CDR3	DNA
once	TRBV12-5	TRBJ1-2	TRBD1	CASGLLWDRELGGYTF	TGTGCTAGTGGTTTGCTCTGGGACAGGGAACTTGGCGGCTACACCTTC
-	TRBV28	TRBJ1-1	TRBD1	CASSPPDRGSTEAFF	TGTGCCAGCAGTCCGCCGGACAGGGGTAGCACTGAAGCTTTCTTT
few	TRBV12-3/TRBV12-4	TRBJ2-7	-	CASSFTRFRAEQYF	TGTGCCAGCAGTTTTACCAGGTTTCGGGCCGAGCAGTACTTC
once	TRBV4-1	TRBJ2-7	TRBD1	CASSQVPWTGPGSYEQYF	TGCGCCAGCAGCCAAGTCCCTTGGACAGGACCGGGGTCCTACGAGCAGTACTTC
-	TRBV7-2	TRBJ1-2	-	CASSPYRQGQGGYTF	TGTGCCAGCAGCCCCTACAGGCAGGGGCAGGGTGGCTACACCTTC
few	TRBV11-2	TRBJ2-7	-	CASSLVDSTYEQYF	TGTGCCAGCAGCTTAGTGGACAGTACCTACGAGCAGTACTTC
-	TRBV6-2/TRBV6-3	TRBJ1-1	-	CASMPGAGNTEAFF	TGTGCCAGCATGCCCGGCGCAGGGAACACTGAAGCTTTCTTT
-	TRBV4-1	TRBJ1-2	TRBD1	CASSQNTGVYYGYTF	TGCGCCAGCAGCCAGAATACAGGGGTATACTATGGCTACACCTTC
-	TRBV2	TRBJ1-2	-	CASSDRERVLYGYTF	TGTGCCAGCAGTGACAGAGAGCGGGTGCTCTATGGCTACACCTTC
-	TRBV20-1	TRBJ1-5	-	CSASAGTLINQPQHF	TGCAGTGCTAGCGCGGGGACGCTTATTAATCAGCCCCAGCATTTT
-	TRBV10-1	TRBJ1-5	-	CASSDLNQPQHF	TGCGCCAGCAGTGATCTTAATCAGCCCCAGCATTTT
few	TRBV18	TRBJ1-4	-	CASSLGTLGANEKLFF	TGTGCCAGCTCACTCGGGACCCTCGGGGCTAATGAAAAACTGTTTTTT
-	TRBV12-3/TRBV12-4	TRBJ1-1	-	CASSFYSWQPSSTEAFF	TGTGCCAGCAGTTTTTATTCGTGGCAGCCCTCCAGCACTGAAGCTTTCTTT
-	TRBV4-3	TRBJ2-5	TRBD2	CASSGGLAGASDTQYF	TGCGCCAGCAGCGGAGGGCTAGCGGGGGCCTCAGATACGCAGTACTTC
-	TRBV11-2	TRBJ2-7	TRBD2	CASSSSRGTSGSSYEQYF	TGTGCCAGCAGCTCTAGTAGGGGGACTAGCGGTAGCTCCTACGAGCAGTACTTC
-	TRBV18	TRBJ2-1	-	CASTFEGYEQFF	TGTGCCAGCACCTTTGAAGGATATGAGCAGTTCTTC
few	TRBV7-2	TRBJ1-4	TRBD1	CASSIRQGTNEKLFF	TGTGCCAGCAGCATTCGACAGGGAACTAATGAAAAACTGTTTTTT